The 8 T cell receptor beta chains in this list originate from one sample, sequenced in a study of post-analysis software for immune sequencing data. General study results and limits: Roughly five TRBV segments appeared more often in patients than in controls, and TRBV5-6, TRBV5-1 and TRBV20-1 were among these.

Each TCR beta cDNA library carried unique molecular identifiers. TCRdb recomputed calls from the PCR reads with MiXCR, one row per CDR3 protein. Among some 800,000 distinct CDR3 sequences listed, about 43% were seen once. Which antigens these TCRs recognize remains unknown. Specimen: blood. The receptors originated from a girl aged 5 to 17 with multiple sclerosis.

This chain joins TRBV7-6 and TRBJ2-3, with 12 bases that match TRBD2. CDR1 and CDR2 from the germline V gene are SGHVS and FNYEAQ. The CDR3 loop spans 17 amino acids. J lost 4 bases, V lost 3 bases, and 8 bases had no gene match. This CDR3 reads CASSFRTSGTWADTQYF. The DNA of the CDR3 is TGTGCCAGCAGCTTTCGGACTAGCGGGACTTGGGCAGATACGCAGTATTTT. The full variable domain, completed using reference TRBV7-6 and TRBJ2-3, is GAGVSQSPRYKVTKRGQDVALRCDPISGHVSLYWYRQALGQGPEFLTYFNYEAQQDKSGLPNDRFSAERPEGSISTLTIQRTEQRDSAMYRCASSFRTSGTWADTQYFGPGTRLTVL.

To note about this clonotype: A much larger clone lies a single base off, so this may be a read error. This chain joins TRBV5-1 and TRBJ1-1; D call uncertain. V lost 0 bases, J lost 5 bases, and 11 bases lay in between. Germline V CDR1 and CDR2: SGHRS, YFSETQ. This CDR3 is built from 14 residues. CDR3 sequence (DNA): TGCGCCAGCAGCTTGGGAATAGGAAGTACTGAAGCTTTCTTT. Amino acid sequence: CASSLGIGSTEAFF. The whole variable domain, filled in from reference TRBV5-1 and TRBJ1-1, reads KAGVTQTPRYLIKTRGQQVTLSCSPISGHRSVSWYQQTPGQGLQFLFEYFSETQRNKGNFPGRFSGRQFSNSRSEMNVSTLELGDSALYLCASSLGIGSTEAFFGQGTRLTVV.

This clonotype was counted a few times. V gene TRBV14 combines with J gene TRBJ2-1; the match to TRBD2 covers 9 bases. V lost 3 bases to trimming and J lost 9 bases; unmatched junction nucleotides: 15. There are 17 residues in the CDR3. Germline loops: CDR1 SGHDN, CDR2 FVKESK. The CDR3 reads CASSHIRRASGIFEQFF. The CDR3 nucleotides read TGTGCCAGCAGCCACATCCGGAGGGCTAGCGGGATCTTTGAGCAGTTCTTC.

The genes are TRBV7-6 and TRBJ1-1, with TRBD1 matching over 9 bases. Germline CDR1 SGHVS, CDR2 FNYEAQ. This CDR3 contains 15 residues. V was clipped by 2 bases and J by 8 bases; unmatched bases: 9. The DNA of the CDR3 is TGTGCCAGCAGCTTACCTCCGGGACAGGGTGGGGAAGCTTTCTTT. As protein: CASSLPPGQGGEAFF.

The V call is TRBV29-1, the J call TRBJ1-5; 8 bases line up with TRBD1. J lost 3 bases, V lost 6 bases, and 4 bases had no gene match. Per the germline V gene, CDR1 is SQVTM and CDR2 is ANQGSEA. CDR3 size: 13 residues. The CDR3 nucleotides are TGCAGCGTCGAGACAGGGGCCAATCAGCCCCAGCATTTT. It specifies CSVETGANQPQHF. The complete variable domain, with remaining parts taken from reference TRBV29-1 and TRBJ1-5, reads SAVISQKPSRDICQRGTSLTIQCQVDSQVTMMFWYRQQPGQSLTLIATANQGSEATYESGFVIDKFPISRPNLTFSTLTVSNMSPEDSSIYLCSVETGANQPQHFGDGTRLSIL.

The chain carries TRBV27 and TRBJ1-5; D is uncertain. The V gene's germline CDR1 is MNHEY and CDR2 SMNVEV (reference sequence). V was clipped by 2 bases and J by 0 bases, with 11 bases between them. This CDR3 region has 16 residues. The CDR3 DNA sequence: TGTGCCAGCAGTTTAACGCGGGATTATAGCAATCAGCCCCAGCATTTT. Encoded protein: CASSLTRDYSNQPQHF.

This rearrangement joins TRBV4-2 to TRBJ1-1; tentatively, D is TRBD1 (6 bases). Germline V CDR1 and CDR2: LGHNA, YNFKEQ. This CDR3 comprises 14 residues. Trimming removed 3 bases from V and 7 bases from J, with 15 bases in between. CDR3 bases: TGTGCCAGCAGCCACTTAGGGGGGCAAGATGAAGCTTTCTTT. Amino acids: CASSHLGGQDEAFF.

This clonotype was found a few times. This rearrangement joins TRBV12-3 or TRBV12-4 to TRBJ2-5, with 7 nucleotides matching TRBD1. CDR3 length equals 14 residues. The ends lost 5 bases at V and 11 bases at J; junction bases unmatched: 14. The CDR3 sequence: CASSPAGTDYKQYF. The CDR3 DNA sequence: TGTGCCAGCAGTCCGGCCGGGACAGACTACAAGCAGTACTTC.